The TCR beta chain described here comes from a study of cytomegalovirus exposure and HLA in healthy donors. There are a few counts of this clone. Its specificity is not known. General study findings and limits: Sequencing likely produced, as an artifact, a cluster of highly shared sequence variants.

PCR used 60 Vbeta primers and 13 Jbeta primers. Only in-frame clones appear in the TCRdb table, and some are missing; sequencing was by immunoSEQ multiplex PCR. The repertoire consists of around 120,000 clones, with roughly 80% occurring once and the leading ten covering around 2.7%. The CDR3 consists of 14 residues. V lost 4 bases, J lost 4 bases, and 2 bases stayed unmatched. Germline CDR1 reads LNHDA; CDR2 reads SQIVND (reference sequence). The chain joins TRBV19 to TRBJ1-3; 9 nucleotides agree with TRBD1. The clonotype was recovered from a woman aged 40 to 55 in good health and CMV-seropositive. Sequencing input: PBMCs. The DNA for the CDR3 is TGTGCCAGTAGTACGACAGGGGGAGGAAACACCATATATTTT. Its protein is CASSTTGGGNTIYF.